Presented here are 16 T cell receptor beta chains from one specimen sequenced in a study of blood T cells in healthy people across ages. A second PCR, run for roughly 7 to 11 cycles, used a sample-barcoded 5' primer plus a J-beta primer mix. In TCRdb, the 5' RACE reads were re-called with MiXCR into one record per CDR3 protein. Of 450,000 to 650,000 distinct CDR3 sequences detected, 24% appear once; the ten largest clones hold roughly 9%. The sample also formed part of further work on T cells of mothers and their children.

Input material: blood. These receptors were taken from a boy between 10 and 17 years old in good health.

In this sample, this clonotype turned up a few times. The CDR3 DNA reads TGTGCCAGCAGCTTAGGAGGAGGCGGGGGCACCAATCAGCCCCAGCATTTT. It yields the protein CASSLGGGGGTNQPQHF. The chain joins TRBV7-2 to TRBJ1-5; D perhaps matches TRBD1 (6 bases). In germline, CDR1 is SGHTA, CDR2 FQGNSA. The CDR3 is 17 amino acids. The V and J ends lost 1 base and 3 bases respectively, with 16 bases between them.

The rearrangement links TRBV27 to TRBJ2-4; the match to TRBD1 covers 7 bases. The CDR3 covers 13 residues. The germline V gene has CDR1 MNHEY and CDR2 SMNVEV (reference sequence). The trim removed 6 bases at V and 11 bases at J, leaving 10 bases unmatched. The CDR3 region has the DNA TGTGCCAGCAGCACCCGGGACAGTTCCGTTCAGTACTTC. Translated: CASSTRDSSVQYF.

This clonotype showed up just a few times. The V and J genes are TRBV4-3 and TRBJ2-1, with 7 nucleotides matching TRBD2. The ends lost 0 bases at V and 6 bases at J; junction bases unmatched: 5. The CDR3 runs to 15 residues. Germline V lookup: CDR1 LGHNA, CDR2 YSLEER. CDR3 residues: CASSQDPGGTNEQFF. The DNA of the CDR3 is TGCGCCAGCAGCCAAGATCCGGGGGGTACCAATGAGCAGTTCTTC.

V and J are TRBV12-3 or TRBV12-4 and TRBJ2-2; possible D gene TRBD2, 5 bases. The better agreement between TRBJ2-1 and the DNA end casts doubt on the J call. The CDR3 is 15 residues long. CDR3 bases: TGTGCCAGCAGTCCTTCTGGCGGGCGGTTCGGTGAGCAGTTCTTC. Translating it yields CASSPSGGRFGEQFF.

The chain employs TRBV12-3 or TRBV12-4 and TRBJ2-3; no clear D gene. V lost 6 bases and J 0 bases, leaving 10 bases between the germline ends. This CDR3 has 14 residues. The CDR3 DNA sequence: TGTGCCAGCAGGCTTTCTGGGAGCACAGATACGCAGTATTTT. The encoded protein is CASRLSGSTDTQYF.

V gene TRBV11-2 combines with J gene TRBJ2-5, with 11 positions matching TRBD2. TRBJ2-1 explains the end of the DNA better; the J call may be wrong. The CDR3 covers 15 residues. CDR1 and CDR2 (germline): SGHAT, FQNNGV. The CDR3 nucleotides read TGTGCCAGCAGCTCCATAGCGGGGGGGCTCTATGAGCAGTTCTTC. Translating gives CASSSIAGGLYEQFF.

The chain links TRBV12-5 to TRBJ1-2; D is possibly TRBD1 (5 bases). With 6 bases removed from V and 4 bases from J, the gap between germline ends came to 12 bases. The germline CDR1 and CDR2 sequences are LGHNT and FRNRAP. The CDR3 length is 13 residues. The CDR3 protein is CASGQGGSYGYTF. CDR3 sequence (DNA): TGTGCTAGTGGCCAGGGTGGTAGCTATGGCTACACCTTC.

Many counts were recorded for this clonotype. The chain recombines TRBV10-3 with TRBJ2-4; D is unclear. The CDR3 sequence is 14 residues long. V was shortened by 6 bases and J by 9 bases, with 18 bases between the two germline ends. The V gene's germline CDR1 is ENHRY and CDR2 SYGVKD. Written as DNA, the CDR3 is TGTGCCATCAGCAAGGACGGTGGGTTAGGCATTCAGTACTTC. Its translation is CAISKDGGLGIQYF.

This sequence joins TRBV7-2 and TRBJ1-5, with 10 bases that match TRBD1. The CDR3 runs 16 residues. Germline V CDR1 and CDR2: SGHTA, FQGNSA. The ends lost 5 bases at V and 2 bases at J; junction bases unmatched: 6. The CDR3 reads CASSHDRGRGNQPQHF. CDR3 DNA: TGTGCCAGCAGCCATGACAGGGGGCGGGGCAATCAGCCCCAGCATTTT.

This clonotype was seen only a few times. V usage is TRBV20-1 and J usage is TRBJ2-1, with D tentatively TRBD1 or TRBD2 (5 bases each). In germline, CDR1 is DFQATT, CDR2 SNEGSKA (reference sequence). This CDR3 region has 14 residues. V lost 6 bases, J lost 3 bases, and 15 bases lay in between. CDR3 sequence: CSAALGADYNEQFF. DNA for the CDR3: TGCAGTGCCGCCCTCGGGGCTGACTACAATGAGCAGTTCTTC.

This clonotype showed up just a few times. The chain joins TRBV20-1 to TRBJ2-7; TRBD2 is a possible D gene (6 bases). Trimming shortened V by 3 bases and J by 0 bases, and 15 bases separated the two germline ends. The CDR3 has 15 amino acids. Germline CDR1 is DFQATT and CDR2 is SNEGSKA (reference sequence). The CDR3 DNA is TGCAGTGCTAGGTCCCCGGGAGCCAGCTCCTACGAGCAGTACTTC. Translation gives CSARSPGASSYEQYF.

The J gene is TRBJ2-3, the V gene TRBV30; 11 bases align to TRBD2. Unmatched junction bases numbered 9, after V lost 5 bases and J lost 2 bases. The CDR3 has 16 residues. Germline-derived CDR1 and CDR2 are GTSNPN and SVGIG (reference sequence). CDR3 sequence reads: CAWGTGTSGSTDTQYF. Written as DNA, the CDR3 is TGTGCCTGGGGGACCGGGACTAGCGGATCCACAGATACGCAGTATTTT. Based on the CDR3 plus reference TRBV30 and TRBJ2-3, the full variable domain is SQTIHQWPATLVQPVGSPLSLECTVEGTSNPNLYWYRQAAGRGLQLLFYSVGIGQISSEVPQNLSASRPQDRQFILSSKKLLLSDSGFYLCAWGTGTSGSTDTQYFGPGTRLTVL.

The gene calls are TRBV5-1 and TRBJ2-3; D possibly matches TRBD1 or TRBD2 (6 bases each). This CDR3 is built from 16 residues. V was clipped by 2 bases and J by 3 bases, with 16 bases between them. From germline, CDR1 is SGHRS and CDR2 YFSETQ. This CDR3 is CASSLMGGFPTDTQYF. CDR3 coding DNA: TGCGCCAGCAGCTTAATGGGGGGCTTCCCGACAGATACGCAGTATTTT.

The chain carries TRBV14 and TRBJ2-1; D possibly corresponds to TRBD1 (5 bases). This CDR3 comprises 17 residues. Trimming took 0 bases from V and 4 from J, leaving 16 bases between them. Germline CDR1 and CDR2: SGHDN and FVKESK. This CDR3 reads CASSQDPWTRIYNEQFF. CDR3 in DNA: TGTGCCAGCAGCCAAGATCCTTGGACACGGATTTACAATGAGCAGTTCTTC.

This clonotype occurred many times. The V and J genes are TRBV4-2 and TRBJ2-1, with D maybe TRBD1 (6 bases). Germline-derived CDR1 and CDR2 are LGHNA and YNFKEQ. CDR3 length: 13 amino acids. Deletions cut 8 bases from V and 6 bases from J, with 14 bases between. Written as DNA, the CDR3 is TGTGCCAGCTCACCGGGGACAACCAATGAGCAGTTCTTC. Its translation: CASSPGTTNEQFF.

There are many counts of this clonotype. V gene TRBV4-3 combines with J gene TRBJ2-1; the D call may be TRBD1 or TRBD2 (6 bases each). Germline V gene lookup returns CDR1 LGHNA and CDR2 YSLEER. V was clipped by 0 bases and J by 2 bases, with 20 bases between them. The length of the CDR3 is 19 residues. DNA of the CDR3: TGCGCCAGCAGCCAAGATCCCCAAAGACCGGAGGGGGCCTACAATGAGCAGTTCTTC. It specifies CASSQDPQRPEGAYNEQFF.